This T cell receptor beta chain comes out of a study of beta chain features in type 1 diabetes. In this sample, this clone turned up many times. Isolated RNA was reverse transcribed in full, so expressed TCRB transcripts were sequenced. The data were produced by immunoSEQ multiplex PCR, yet TCRdb's version contains in-frame clones alone and is incomplete. The profile covers 130,000 to 150,000 clones, with under 11% appearing a single time and approximately 1.3% taken by the ten largest. The CDR3 contains 14 residues. Trimming took off 4 bases at V and 8 bases at J, with 18 bases between the two ends. The germline gives CDR1 SGHNT, CDR2 YYREEE (reference sequence).

The material sequenced was naive CD4+ T cells from blood. The chain carries TRBV5-4 and TRBJ1-2; D may be TRBD1 (6 bases). This clonotype was sampled from a man aged 18-30 years in good health. This CDR3 reads CASSQQTGISGYTF. In nucleotides, the CDR3 is TGTGCCAGCAGCCAACAAACAGGGATTAGCGGCTACACCTTC.